This TCR beta chain stems from a study of T cell responses to AZD1222 COVID-19 vaccine. Study-level findings and limits: Most donors were white British and more were female, and clonal diversity was possibly underestimated. Just 6 or 7 people given AZD1222 tested seropositive at baseline.

The method was immunoSEQ multiplex PCR; TCRdb's version includes in-frame clones alone and lacks a portion of them. The repertoire has 80,000 to 90,000 clones, 90% of them found once; the top ten carry about 5%. CDR3 size: 15 residues. Germline V CDR1 and CDR2: SQVTM, ANQGSEA. Trimming cost V 3 bases and J 2 bases; bases outside gene matches: 7. As for this clone: The antigen is not known.

The input for sequencing was peripheral blood, taken 28 days after the second AZD1222 dose. The sequence came from an adult who received the AZD1222 COVID-19 vaccine. The rearrangement joins TRBV29-1 to TRBJ2-3; 8 nucleotides align to TRBD1. The CDR3 DNA follows: TGCAGCGTTGAGCCAACAGGGGGTAACACAGATACGCAGTATTTT. It codes for CSVEPTGGNTDTQYF.